This T cell receptor (beta chain) originates from a study of cytomegalovirus exposure and HLA in healthy donors. Looking at the study overall: The same platform used for the approximately 670 first-cohort repertoires was also used for the 95 to 150 validation repertoires, as a later analysis reported.

Some clones are missing from TCRdb's copy, which holds only in-frame ones; the method was immunoSEQ multiplex PCR. The sample yields fewer than 250,000 clones, approximately 80% seen once. These donors were members of the approximately 110-subject validation cohort, a group separate from the approximately 670-subject first cohort. CDR3 length equals 14 residues. With V trimmed by 3 bases and J by 7 bases, 8 bases remained unmatched. CDR1 and CDR2 (germline): MDHEN, SYDVKM. As to this clone: Its antigen is still unknown.

Findings of the study overall: Whilst most TCR sequences proved rare, a subset of public TCRs occurred across many donors.

The receptor's source is a woman in her thirties in good health and CMV-seropositive. The sequencing input was PBMCs. The genes are TRBV28 and TRBJ1-1, with 7 bases matching TRBD1. The chain's CDR3 is CASSLGKGQIEAFF. Written as DNA, the CDR3 is TGTGCCAGCAGTTTGGGGAAGGGACAGATTGAAGCTTTCTTT.